Shown below are 18 T cell receptor beta chains from a single sample sequenced in a study of tumor-infiltrating lymphocytes in primary liver carcinoma. Reverse transcription of approximately 500 ng total RNA with a constant-region primer produced TCR beta cDNA. Three rounds of nested multiplex PCR with slightly modified ARM-PCR produced TCR beta libraries. A C-beta reverse primer and TRBV1-TRBV30 forward primers served in each of the first two PCR rounds, at ten to eleven cycles apiece. TCRdb used MiXCR to reprocess the multiplex PCR reads, holding one entry per CDR3 protein. This sample yields 100,000 or so distinct CDR3 sequences, of which more than 65% are seen a single time; around 9.1% belongs to the top ten. Co-extraction of RNA and DNA was performed on about 18-33 mg of unsorted bulk tissue. The sequenced sample was liver tumor tissue from sampling region 5. Subset given: tumor region T5, tumor centre. The source is a woman aged 55-75 years with primary liver carcinoma and hepatitis B virus infection.

Details on this clonotype: Lacking the conserved final phenylalanine or tryptophan, this CDR3 likely reflects a read error. J is TRBJ2-7 and V is TRBV11-2, with no clear D. V gave up 3 bases and J gave up 6 bases, with 15 bases separating them. This CDR3 spans 14 amino acids. From germline, CDR1 is SGHAT and CDR2 FQNNGV. CDR3 sequence: CASSFQTLRVEQYL. Written as DNA, the CDR3 is TGTGCCAGCAGCTTCCAGACACTCCGGGTCGAGCAGTACTTA.

Comments on this clonotype: A read error is possible here, since a much larger clone lies one base away. The chain joins TRBV5-4 to TRBJ2-4, with D possibly matching TRBD2 (5 bases). This CDR3 spans 15 amino acids. Germline V gives CDR1 SGHNT, CDR2 YYREEE (reference sequence). The CDR3 region has the DNA TGTGGCAGCAGCTTGGCTGGGAGTGGTAAAAACATTCAGTACTTC. Amino acids: CGSSLAGSGKNIQYF.

This clonotype showed up just a few times. Since a much larger clone is just one base distant, this may be a read error. The gene calls are TRBV30 and TRBJ2-7; TRBD2 is a possible D gene (6 bases). The V gene's germline CDR1 is GTSNPN and CDR2 SVGIG (reference sequence). This CDR3 spans 14 amino acids. CDR3 region: CALSFGGSSYEQYF. DNA for the CDR3: TGTGCCTTGAGTTTCGGAGGGAGCTCCTACGAGCAGTACTTC.

This clonotype showed up many times. The chain has TRBV29-1 and TRBJ2-3; D assignment may be TRBD1 or TRBD2 (7 bases each). The V end was cut by 7 bases, the J end by 5 bases, with 13 bases between. The CDR3 runs to 12 residues. The germline gives CDR1 SQVTM, CDR2 ANQGSEA. The CDR3 nucleotides are TGCAGCGGGGAGGGGGCGGAAGATACGCAGTATTTT. The encoded protein is CSGEGAEDTQYF.

The chain employs TRBV11-2 and TRBJ2-3, with TRBD1 matching 8 bases. The CDR3 has 12 amino acids. With 9 bases clipped from V and 15 bases from J, the junction kept 14 bases outside the gene matches. Germline assignment: CDR1 SGHAT and CDR2 FQNNGV. Here the CDR3 reads CASSPLTGAFYF. DNA of the CDR3: TGTGCCAGTAGCCCTTTGACAGGGGCCTTTTATTTT.

The genes are TRBV25-1 and TRBJ2-7, with D perhaps being TRBD1 or TRBD2 (5 bases each). Trimming removed 9 bases from V and 2 bases from J, with 17 bases in between. Germline V gives CDR1 MGHDK, CDR2 SYGVNS. The CDR3 is 14 amino acids. CDR3 sequence (DNA): TGTGCCAGTCAAAAATCCTGGGGGACCTACGAGCAGTACTTC. Residues: CASQKSWGTYEQYF.

Concerning this clonotype itself: The junction does not match germline at one end; this may be a read error. The chain links TRBV6-5 to TRBJ2-7, with D possibly being TRBD1 (6 bases). The CDR3 has 16 amino acids. In germline, CDR1 is MNHEY, CDR2 SVGAGI. The CDR3 sequence is CASRHSTETGSYEQYF. The CDR3 DNA follows: TGTGCCAGCAGACACTCGACGGAGACAGGCTCCTACGAGCAGTATTTC.

The sample holds many counts of this clonotype. V gene TRBV24-1 combines with J gene TRBJ2-7; 7 bases match TRBD1. Looked up from germline, CDR1 is KGHDR and CDR2 is SFDVKD. Unmatched junction bases numbered 1, after V lost 4 bases and J lost 8 bases. CDR3 size: 11 residues. The CDR3 region is CATSETGKQYF. The CDR3 bases are TGTGCCACCAGTGAGACAGGGAAGCAGTACTTC.

In regard to this clonotype: Since the CDR3 does not end with the conserved phenylalanine or tryptophan, this likely comes from a read error. V usage is TRBV11-2 and J usage is TRBJ1-1; D ambiguous. Trimming took off 0 bases at V and 5 bases at J, with 10 bases between the two ends. The CDR3 is made up of 14 amino acids. From germline, CDR1 is SGHAT and CDR2 FQNNGV. In DNA form, the CDR3 reads TGTGCCAGCAGCTTAGAGGGCAAGAGGACTGAAGCTTTCCTT. It encodes CASSLEGKRTEAFL.

Note on this clonotype: Because the CDR3 is missing its conserved closing phenylalanine or tryptophan, this is likely a read error. V gene TRBV12-3 or TRBV12-4 combines with J gene TRBJ1-5, with D perhaps matching TRBD1 (6 bases). CDR3 length equals 17 residues. In DNA form, the CDR3 reads TGTGCCAGCGGTTTTGGCACAGGGCAGGGAAGCAATCAGCCCCAGCATTTG. Translation: CASGFGTGQGSNQPQHL.

In the case of this clonotype: At one boundary the junction diverges from the germline segment, which might be a read error. This chain joins TRBV11-2 and TRBJ2-2, with D possibly being TRBD2 (5 bases). This CDR3 is built from 13 residues. Germline assignment: CDR1 SGHAT and CDR2 FQNNGV. The CDR3 here is CASSLESAGELFF. The CDR3 DNA reads TGTGCCAGCAGCCTGGAGTCAGCCGGGGAGCTCTTTTTT. The whole variable domain, remainder taken from reference TRBV11-2 and TRBJ2-2, is EAGVAQSPRYKIIEKRQSVAFWCNPISGHATLYWYQQILGQGPKLLIQFQNNGVVDDSQLPKDRFSAERLKGVDSTLKIQPAKLEDSAVYLCASSLESAGELFFGEGSRLTVL.

Worth noting for this clonotype: A junction boundary mismatches the germline segment, possibly from a read error. This chain connects TRBV5-4 to TRBJ2-1; 7 bases line up with TRBD2. The CDR3 is 19 residues long. Germline CDR1 and CDR2: SGHNT and YYREEE (reference sequence). CDR3 amino acids: CASTRPGLAGVSSCNEQFF. CDR3 DNA: TGCGCCAGCACGCGACCGGGACTTGCGGGAGTGAGCTCCTGCAATGAGCAGTTCTTC.

V gene TRBV11-3 combines with J gene TRBJ2-7; D perhaps matches TRBD2 (6 bases). V lost 6 bases, J lost 9 bases, and 21 bases lay in between. From germline, CDR1 is SGHNT and CDR2 YENEEA. CDR3 length: 14 amino acids. The CDR3 region is CASRLSGREHVQYF. CDR3 DNA sequence: TGTGCCAGCAGGTTAAGCGGGCGGGAACACGTGCAGTACTTC.

As to this clonotype: Germline and junction disagree at one end, which may indicate a read error. The chain uses TRBV28 and TRBJ2-7, with 16 bases fitting TRBD2. The CDR3 contains 21 residues. CDR1 is MDHEN and CDR2 is SYDVKM in the germline V gene. The chain's CDR3 is CTSSLGRTPGTSGRASYEQYF. The DNA of the CDR3 is TGTACCAGCAGTTTAGGGAGAACCCCCGGGACTAGCGGGAGGGCCTCCTACGAGCAGTACTTC.

In its sample, this clonotype was seen many times. The rearrangement joins TRBV6-5 to TRBJ2-5; possibly TRBD1 for D (6 bases). CDR1 is MNHEY and CDR2 is SVGAGI in the germline V gene. The CDR3 has 13 residues. Between the trimmed V and J ends, which lost 6 bases and 7 bases, there was a span of 15 bases. The CDR3 region is CASRATGTGTQYF. CDR3 coding DNA: TGTGCCAGCAGGGCCACAGGGACGGGGACCCAGTACTTC.

There are many counts of this clonotype. V and J are TRBV6-2 or TRBV6-3 and TRBJ2-7, with TRBD1 matching 7 bases. With 6 bases clipped from V and 3 bases from J, the junction kept 11 bases outside the gene matches. There are 15 residues in the CDR3. The V gene's germline CDR1 is MNHEY and CDR2 SVGEGT. In DNA, the CDR3 is TGTGCCAGCAGCCAGACAGGGTATGGTCTCTACGAGCAGTACTTC. Translating it yields CASSQTGYGLYEQYF.

This clonotype appeared many times. This sequence joins TRBV12-3 or TRBV12-4 and TRBJ2-5, with 15 bases that match TRBD2. V gave up 3 bases and J gave up 4 bases; unmatched junction bases: 3. CDR3 size: 16 residues. For the CDR3, the DNA is TGTGCCAGCAGTTTGGGGACTAGCGGGAGGCTAGAGACCCAGTACTTC. It specifies CASSLGTSGRLETQYF.

This clonotype is a singleton in its sample. Relative to the germline gene, one junction end is altered; a read error may explain this. This chain connects TRBV6-5 to TRBJ2-2; 9 bases agree with TRBD1. This CDR3 is built from 15 residues. Per the germline V gene, CDR1 is MNHEY and CDR2 is SVGAGI. As DNA, the CDR3 is TGTGTCAGCAGTACTTACAGGGGGCTCACCGGGGAGCTTTTTTTT. Its translation: CVSSTYRGLTGELFF.